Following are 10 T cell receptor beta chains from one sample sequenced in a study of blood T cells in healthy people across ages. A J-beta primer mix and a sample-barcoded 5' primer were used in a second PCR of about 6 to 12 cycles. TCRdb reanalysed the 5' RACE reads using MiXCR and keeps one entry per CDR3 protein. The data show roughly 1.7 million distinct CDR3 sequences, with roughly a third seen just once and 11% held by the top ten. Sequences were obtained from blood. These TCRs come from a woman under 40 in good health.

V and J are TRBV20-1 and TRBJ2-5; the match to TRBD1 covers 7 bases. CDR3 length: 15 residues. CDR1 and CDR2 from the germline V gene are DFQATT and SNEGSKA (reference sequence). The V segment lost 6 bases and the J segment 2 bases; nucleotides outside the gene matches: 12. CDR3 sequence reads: CSALRDSRWQETQYF. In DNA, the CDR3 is TGCAGTGCCTTACGGGACAGCAGGTGGCAAGAGACCCAGTACTTC.

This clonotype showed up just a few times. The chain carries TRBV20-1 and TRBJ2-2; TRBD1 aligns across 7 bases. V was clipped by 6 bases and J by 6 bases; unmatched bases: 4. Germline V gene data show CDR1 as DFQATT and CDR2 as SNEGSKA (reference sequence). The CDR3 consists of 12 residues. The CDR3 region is CSAKTGPGELFF. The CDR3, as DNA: TGCAGTGCCAAGACAGGGCCCGGGGAGCTGTTTTTT.

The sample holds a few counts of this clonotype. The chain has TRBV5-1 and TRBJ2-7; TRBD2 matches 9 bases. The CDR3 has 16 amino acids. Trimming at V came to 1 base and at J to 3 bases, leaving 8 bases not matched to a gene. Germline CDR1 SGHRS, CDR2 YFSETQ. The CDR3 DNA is TGCGCCAGCAGCTTGTTCAGCGGGGGGACACTCTACGAGCAGTACTTC. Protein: CASSLFSGGTLYEQYF.

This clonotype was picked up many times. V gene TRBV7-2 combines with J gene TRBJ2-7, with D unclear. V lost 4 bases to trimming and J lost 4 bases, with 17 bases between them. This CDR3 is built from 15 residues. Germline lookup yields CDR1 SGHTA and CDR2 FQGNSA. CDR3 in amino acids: CASSSYPEVDYEQYF. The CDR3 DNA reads TGTGCCAGCAGCTCGTACCCAGAGGTGGATTACGAGCAGTACTTC. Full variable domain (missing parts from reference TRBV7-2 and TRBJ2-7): GAGVSQSPSNKVTEKGKDVELRCDPISGHTALYWYRQSLGQGLEFLIYFQGNSAPDKSGLPSDRFSAERTGGSVSTLTIQRTQQEDSAVYLCASSSYPEVDYEQYFGPGTRLTVT.

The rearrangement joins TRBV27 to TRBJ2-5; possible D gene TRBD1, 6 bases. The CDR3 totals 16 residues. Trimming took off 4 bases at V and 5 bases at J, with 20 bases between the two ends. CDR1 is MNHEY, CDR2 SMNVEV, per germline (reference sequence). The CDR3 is CASSSTGTTARETQYF. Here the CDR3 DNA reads TGTGCCAGCAGTTCCACAGGGACGACGGCGAGGGAGACCCAGTACTTC.

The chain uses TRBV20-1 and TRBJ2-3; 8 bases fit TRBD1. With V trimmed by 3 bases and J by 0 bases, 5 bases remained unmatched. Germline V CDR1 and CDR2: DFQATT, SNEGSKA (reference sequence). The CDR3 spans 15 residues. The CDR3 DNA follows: TGCAGTGCTAGTTCGGGACAGGCCAGCACAGATACGCAGTATTTT. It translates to CSASSGQASTDTQYF.

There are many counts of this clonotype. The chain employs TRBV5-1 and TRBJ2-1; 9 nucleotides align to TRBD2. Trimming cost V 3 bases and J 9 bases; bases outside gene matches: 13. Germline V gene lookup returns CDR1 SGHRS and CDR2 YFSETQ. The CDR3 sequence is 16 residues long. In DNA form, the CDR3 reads TGCGCCAGCAGCTGGAGCGGCGGGGGGGCCAATTCTGAGCAGTTCTTC. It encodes CASSWSGGGANSEQFF.

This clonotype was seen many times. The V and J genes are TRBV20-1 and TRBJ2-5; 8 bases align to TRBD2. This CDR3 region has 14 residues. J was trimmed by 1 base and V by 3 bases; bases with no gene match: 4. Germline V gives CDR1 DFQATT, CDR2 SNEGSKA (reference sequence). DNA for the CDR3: TGCAGTGCTAGCCGCGGGAGGATCCAAGAGACCCAGTACTTC. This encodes CSASRGRIQETQYF.

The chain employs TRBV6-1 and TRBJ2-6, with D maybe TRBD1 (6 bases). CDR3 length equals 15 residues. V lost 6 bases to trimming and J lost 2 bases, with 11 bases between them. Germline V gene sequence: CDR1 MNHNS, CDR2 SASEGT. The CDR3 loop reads CASSSGETGANVLTF. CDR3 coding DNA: TGTGCCAGCAGCTCAGGGGAGACTGGGGCCAACGTCCTGACTTTC.

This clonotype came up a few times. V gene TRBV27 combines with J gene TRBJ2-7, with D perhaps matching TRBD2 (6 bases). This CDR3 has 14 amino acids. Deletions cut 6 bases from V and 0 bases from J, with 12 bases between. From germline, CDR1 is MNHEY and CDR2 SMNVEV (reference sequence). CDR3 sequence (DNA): TGTGCCAGCAGCACGGGGGTAAGCTCCTACGAGCAGTACTTC. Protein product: CASSTGVSSYEQYF.